This TCR beta chain comes out of a study of identical twins. This clonotype was seen repeatedly, ten times or more. The antigen is not known. TCRdb reanalysed the 5' RACE reads using MiXCR and keeps one entry per CDR3 protein. The sample includes about 900,000 distinct CDR3 sequences, more than 9% of them seen just once. V gave up 0 bases and J gave up 3 bases; unmatched junction bases: 1. The length of the CDR3 is 14 residues. Study results and limitations: Donors were not followed over many years; analysis was cross-sectional.

Separately, the same data were catalogued under a study of yellow fever vaccine responses in identical twins.

This receptor was identified in a woman younger than 30 in good health. The source material was PBMCs. V gene TRBV12-3 or TRBV12-4 combines with J gene TRBJ2-7, with TRBD2 matching 8 bases. Here the CDR3 DNA reads TGTGCCAGCAGTTTAGCCGGGACTAGCTACGAGCAGTACGTC. Translating gives CASSLAGTSYEQYV.